The source of this TCR beta chain is a study of shared clonotypes between healthy human individuals. Study-wide findings and caveats: Shared clonotypes: about 5.3% naive CD4, about 4% naive CD8, under 2.5% memory CD4, around 0.4% memory CD8.

DNA at about 210 ng, tens of thousands of T cell genomes, went into sorted-subset replicate PCRs. Data came from immunoSEQ multiplex PCR; TCRdb stores just in-frame clones and leaves some out. The profile covers fewer than 2.5 million clones, with approximately 93% appearing a single time and 0.35% to 0.45% taken by the ten largest. Details on this clone: The antigen is unknown. The sample holds other DNA sequences that translate to the same CDR3.

Trimming removed 2 bases from V and 4 bases from J, with 9 bases in between. Germline assignment: CDR1 SGHRS and CDR2 YFSETQ. The CDR3 contains 13 residues. The chain recombines TRBV5-1 with TRBJ2-5; D remains unclear. Sequenced input: naive CD4+ T cells from PBMCs. Documented subset: CD45RA+ positively selected. The receptor was derived from a man between 18 and 35 years old in good health. Some clones in this sample may be carry-over from other donors' samples. CDR3 bases: TGCGCCAGCAGCTTATCCATAGGAGAGACCCAGTACTTC. Its protein is CASSLSIGETQYF.